This TCR beta chain emerged from a study of cytomegalovirus exposure and HLA in healthy donors. Study-wide findings and caveats: The authors excluded some V segments, including TRBV6-2 and TRBV6-3, as indistinguishable. The likely origin of a cluster of highly shared sequence variants was a sequencing artifact.

CDR3 size: 13 residues. Germline values: CDR1 GTSNPN, CDR2 SVGIG (reference sequence). Amplification used 60 Vbeta primers and 13 Jbeta primers. Sequencing was performed with immunoSEQ multiplex PCR; in TCRdb, only in-frame clones are kept and a portion is missing. The data contain over 200,000 clones, 82% of them singletons. This clone was seen a single time. Its target is not known. The junction departs from the called germline gene at one end, perhaps through a read error. This receptor was obtained from a middle-aged man in good health and CMV-seropositive. The chain uses TRBV30 and TRBJ2-3; D may be TRBD1 (5 bases). Sequenced material: PBMCs. CDR3 DNA sequence: TGTGCCTGGAATGAACAGGTCACAGGTACGCAGTATTTT. This translates into CAWNEQVTGTQYF.